A single sample is the source of the 27 T cell receptor beta chains below, sequenced in a study of blood T cell repertoires in COVID-19. Produced via immunoSEQ multiplex PCR; TCRdb's table is partial and in-frame only. The sample lists approximately 300,000 clones, over 75% occurring once. The sample was PBMCs or T cells enriched from blood (not recorded which). The receptors were sampled from a woman aged 25-40 years who had recovered from COVID-19.

CDR3 in DNA: TGCGCCAGCAGCCATCATGCCGGGACGGGGGGCCCTGAAGCTTTCTTT. As protein: CASSHHAGTGGPEAFF. The genes are TRBV4-1 and TRBJ1-1; tentative D call: TRBD1 (6 bases). Trimming removed 3 bases at V and 6 bases at J, with 20 bases between. There are 16 residues in the CDR3. The germline CDR1 and CDR2 sequences are MGHRA and YSYEKL.

This clone was counted between two and nine times. The V call is TRBV28, the J call TRBJ1-2, with 9 nucleotides matching TRBD1. Trimming removed 4 bases from V and 4 bases from J; junction bases left unmatched: 4. The germline gives CDR1 MDHEN, CDR2 SYDVKM. This CDR3 comprises 14 residues. The CDR3 is CASSSTDRGYGYTF. DNA for the CDR3: TGTGCCAGCAGTTCCACGGACAGGGGCTATGGCTACACCTTC.

V gene TRBV5-1 combines with J gene TRBJ1-2; the match to TRBD1 covers 9 bases. Losses at the gene ends were 2 bases for V and 4 bases for J; bases not matched to a gene: 6. CDR1 is SGHRS and CDR2 is YFSETQ in the germline V gene. This CDR3 contains 15 residues. CDR3 residues: CASSLTGGAVYGYTF. The CDR3 DNA follows: TGCGCCAGCAGCTTAACAGGGGGCGCGGTCTATGGCTACACCTTC.

This rearrangement joins TRBV27 to TRBJ2-7; TRBD1 aligns across 7 bases. Germline V gene sequence: CDR1 MNHEY, CDR2 SMNVEV (reference sequence). The J segment lost 5 bases and the V segment lost 3 bases, leaving 7 bases of the junction unmatched. The CDR3 runs to 14 residues. In DNA, the CDR3 is TGTGCCAGCAGTTTCCCAGGGGGAAACAACGAGCAGTACTTC. It codes for CASSFPGGNNEQYF.

The J gene is TRBJ1-4, the V gene TRBV12-3 or TRBV12-4; tentatively, D is TRBD1 (5 bases). The CDR3 totals 12 residues. The V end lost 7 bases, the J end lost 6 bases, and 9 bases lay between the germline ends. CDR3 nucleotide sequence: TGTGCCAGCAAGCAGGGCGATGAAAAACTGTTTTTT. Translation: CASKQGDEKLFF.

The J gene is TRBJ2-5, the V gene TRBV5-1; 8 bases fit TRBD2. This CDR3 spans 16 amino acids. Germline CDR1 and CDR2: SGHRS and YFSETQ. V shed 0 bases, J shed 2 bases, and the junction held 6 bases outside the gene matches. In nucleotides, the CDR3 is TGCGCCAGCAGCTTGGTGCCTAGCGGGCAACAAGAGACCCAGTACTTC. Amino acid sequence: CASSLVPSGQQETQYF. The full variable domain, its missing parts supplied by reference TRBV5-1 and TRBJ2-5, is KAGVTQTPRYLIKTRGQQVTLSCSPISGHRSVSWYQQTPGQGLQFLFEYFSETQRNKGNFPGRFSGRQFSNSRSEMNVSTLELGDSALYLCASSLVPSGQQETQYFGPGTRLLVL.

V gene TRBV11-2 combines with J gene TRBJ2-7; D is uncertain. V lost 0 bases and J 3 bases, leaving 15 bases between the germline ends. CDR1 SGHAT and CDR2 FQNNGV come from the germline V gene. The CDR3 covers 16 residues. Here the CDR3 reads CASSLDQAPLYYEQYF. CDR3 in DNA: TGTGCCAGCAGCTTAGATCAGGCTCCCTTGTACTACGAGCAGTACTTC.

V gene TRBV7-2 combines with J gene TRBJ1-4; D gene uncertain. CDR1 and CDR2 from the germline V gene are SGHTA and FQGNSA. The CDR3 covers 16 residues. V was clipped by 4 bases and J by 0 bases, with 12 bases between them. CDR3 in amino acids: CASSYLTGATNEKLFF. The CDR3 DNA follows: TGTGCCAGCAGCTATCTGACGGGTGCAACTAATGAAAAACTGTTTTTT. Together with reference TRBV7-2 and TRBJ1-4, the CDR3 gives the full variable domain: GAGVSQSPSNKVTEKGKDVELRCDPISGHTALYWYRQSLGQGLEFLIYFQGNSAPDKSGLPSDRFSAERTGGSVSTLTIQRTQQEDSAVYLCASSYLTGATNEKLFFGSGTQLSVL.

Written as DNA, the CDR3 is TGTGCCAGTAGTATAGTGGCCAATCAGCCCCAGCATTTT. This sequence encodes CASSIVANQPQHF. The chain employs TRBV19 and TRBJ1-5; D not certain. CDR3 length equals 13 residues. V lost 1 base and J lost 3, with 4 bases in between. The germline gives CDR1 LNHDA, CDR2 SQIVND (reference sequence). The whole variable domain, remainder taken from reference TRBV19 and TRBJ1-5, is DGGITQSPKYLFRKEGQNVTLSCEQNLNHDAMYWYRQDPGQGLRLIYYSQIVNDFQKGDIAEGYSVSREKKESFPLTVTSAQKNPTAFYLCASSIVANQPQHFGDGTRLSIL.

This clone was recorded a few times. This sequence joins TRBV6-5 and TRBJ1-2, with 7 bases identical to TRBD1. This CDR3 has 15 residues. Germline V lookup: CDR1 MNHEY, CDR2 SVGAGI. The trim removed 10 bases at V and 4 bases at J, leaving 15 bases unmatched. CDR3 residues: CATQRVGTDAYGYTF. CDR3 sequence (DNA): TGTGCCACCCAGAGGGTAGGGACAGATGCCTATGGCTACACCTTC.

This clone was counted a few times. The chain combines TRBV5-5 with TRBJ1-6; D call uncertain. CDR3 length: 17 residues. Germline V CDR1 and CDR2: SGHKS, YYEKEE (reference sequence). V lost 1 base and J lost 5, with 16 bases in between. In DNA form, the CDR3 reads TGTGCCAGCAGCTTGCTGAGGGATGGAGAGGATAATTCACCCCTCCACTTT. Amino acid sequence: CASSLLRDGEDNSPLHF.

This chain uses TRBV7-9 with TRBJ2-6, with D tentatively TRBD2 (5 bases). CDR3 length: 15 amino acids. Trimming took 5 bases from V and 0 from J, leaving 8 bases between them. Germline CDR1 and CDR2: SEHNR and FQNEAQ (reference sequence). The CDR3 region is CASSPRVSGANVLTF. The CDR3 DNA is TGTGCCAGCAGCCCGCGGGTCTCTGGGGCCAACGTCCTGACTTTC.

This clone was detected a few times. The gene calls are TRBV5-1 and TRBJ1-5; TRBD1 aligns across 7 bases. With V trimmed by 4 bases and J by 9 bases, 10 bases remained unmatched. Germline CDR1 SGHRS, CDR2 YFSETQ. The length of the CDR3 is 14 residues. The CDR3 region is CASSPLGQAGPQHF. CDR3 nucleotides: TGCGCCAGCAGCCCTCTAGGACAGGCGGGGCCCCAGCATTTT.

This sequence joins TRBV4-1 and TRBJ2-7, with TRBD1 identical over 8 bases. V was pared by 2 bases and J by 8 bases, with 11 bases of the junction left unmatched. The CDR3 is 15 residues long. Germline V gene sequence: CDR1 MGHRA, CDR2 YSYEKL. CDR3 nucleotide sequence: TGCGCCAGCAGCCAACTGTCTCTGACAGGGGAAAAGCAGTACTTC. Encoded protein: CASSQLSLTGEKQYF.

The V and J genes are TRBV7-2 and TRBJ2-1, with TRBD2 matching 8 bases. The CDR3 has 15 amino acids. Germline loops: CDR1 SGHTA, CDR2 FQGNSA. With 3 bases clipped from V and 2 bases from J, the junction kept 3 bases outside the gene matches. DNA for the CDR3: TGTGCCAGCAGCTTTGCGGGGGGCCCCTACAATGAGCAGTTCTTC. Translated: CASSFAGGPYNEQFF.

The V and J genes are TRBV19 and TRBJ1-5; 8 bases map to TRBD1. This CDR3 spans 13 amino acids. V trimming: 6 bases; J trimming: 7 bases; junction bases outside the gene matches: 5. Germline CDR1 is LNHDA and CDR2 is SQIVND (reference sequence). CDR3 in amino acids: CASSRDRQQPQHF. The CDR3 DNA follows: TGTGCCAGTAGCCGGGACAGGCAGCAGCCCCAGCATTTT.

The chain couples TRBV4-3 to TRBJ2-3, with 13 bases lining up with TRBD2. Germline CDR1 reads LGHNA; CDR2 reads YSLEER. After removal of 4 bases from V and 1 base from J, the junction contained 11 bases not matched to a gene. CDR3 size: 19 residues. The CDR3 sequence: CASSLVGLAGVVGTDTQYF. CDR3 coding DNA: TGCGCCAGCAGCCTCGTCGGACTAGCGGGGGTTGTTGGCACAGATACGCAGTATTTT.

CDR3 protein: CASKTGDRGTEAFF. CDR3 nucleotide sequence: TGTGCCAGTAAGACAGGGGACCGGGGCACTGAAGCTTTCTTT. The chain links TRBV13 to TRBJ1-1; 8 nucleotides match TRBD1. J was trimmed by 4 bases and V by 9 bases; bases with no gene match: 10. This CDR3 comprises 14 residues. CDR1 PRHDT and CDR2 FYEKMQ come from the germline V gene (reference sequence).

This clone was seen once. The chain uses TRBV28 and TRBJ2-7; 9 bases are shared with TRBD2. Trimming cost V 7 bases and J 2 bases; bases outside gene matches: 6. This CDR3 has 14 residues. Germline assignment: CDR1 MDHEN and CDR2 SYDVKM. The DNA for the CDR3 is TGTGCCAGCACAGAGCGGGGGGCGACCTACGAGCAGTACTTC. Protein sequence: CASTERGATYEQYF.

This clone turned up a few times. This chain joins TRBV6-5 and TRBJ1-2; D remains unclear. Deletions cut 8 bases from V and 3 bases from J, with 16 bases between. CDR3 size: 14 residues. Per the germline V gene, CDR1 is MNHEY and CDR2 is SVGAGI. CDR3 nucleotides: TGTGCCAGCCGCCCGGTAGGTCAGGACTATGGCTACACCTTC. Its protein product is CASRPVGQDYGYTF.

This clone has only one observation. The rearrangement links TRBV7-6 to TRBJ1-1; D is ambiguous. Germline loops: CDR1 SGHVS, CDR2 FNYEAQ. V lost 0 bases, J lost 3 bases, and 8 bases lay in between. This CDR3 comprises 14 residues. CDR3 in DNA: TGTGCCAGCAGCTTAGCGCCCCAGGACACTGAAGCTTTCTTT. This translates into CASSLAPQDTEAFF. Full variable domain (remainder filled in from reference TRBV7-6 and TRBJ1-1): GAGVSQSPRYKVTKRGQDVALRCDPISGHVSLYWYRQALGQGPEFLTYFNYEAQQDKSGLPNDRFSAERPEGSISTLTIQRTEQRDSAMYRCASSLAPQDTEAFFGQGTRLTVV.

The chain uses TRBV2 and TRBJ1-2, with D possibly matching TRBD1 (5 bases). Germline CDR1 is SNHLY and CDR2 is FYNNEI. The ends were cut back, 6 bases at V and 8 bases at J, with 16 bases in the middle. This CDR3 is built from 13 residues. CDR3 sequence (DNA): TGTGCCAGCAGAATTACAGGTCTCGGGGGCTACACCTTC. It encodes CASRITGLGGYTF.

The genes are TRBV4-2 and TRBJ1-2; D is undetermined. Germline CDR1 and CDR2: LGHNA and YNFKEQ. This CDR3 spans 14 amino acids. V was trimmed by 4 bases and J by 8 bases, leaving 17 bases between them. The CDR3 DNA follows: TGTGCCAGCAGCCCCACCGGGGAAGCGTCCGGCTACACCTTC. It translates to CASSPTGEASGYTF.

The chain uses TRBV10-3 and TRBJ1-5; D remains ambiguous. CDR1 ENHRY and CDR2 SYGVKD come from the germline V gene. The CDR3 extends over 13 amino acids. The ends were cut back, 3 bases at V and 3 bases at J, with 6 bases in the middle. The CDR3 DNA reads TGTGCCATCAGTGACAACACCAATCAGCCCCAGCATTTT. As protein: CAISDNTNQPQHF.

This clone was seen only once. The rearrangement uses TRBV28 and TRBJ1-2; possibly TRBD1 for D (6 bases). The germline V gene has CDR1 MDHEN and CDR2 SYDVKM. The CDR3 sequence is 14 residues long. Trimming took 3 bases from V and 7 from J, leaving 15 bases between them. The CDR3 here is CASSLRQVEGGYTF. The CDR3 DNA reads as TGTGCCAGCAGTTTGAGACAGGTCGAGGGTGGCTACACCTTC.

This rearrangement joins TRBV9 to TRBJ1-1, with 7 bases that match TRBD1. V lost 3 bases and J lost 0; bases outside the gene matches: 8. The CDR3 consists of 16 residues. Germline CDR1 and CDR2: SGDLS and YYNGEE. As DNA, the CDR3 is TGTGCCAGCAGCGCCCTACAGGGGTGGATGAACACTGAAGCTTTCTTT. The encoded protein is CASSALQGWMNTEAFF.

The chain is built from TRBV5-1 and TRBJ1-6, with D possibly matching TRBD1 (6 bases). Per the germline V gene, CDR1 is SGHRS and CDR2 is YFSETQ. The CDR3 totals 16 residues. The V gene lost 4 bases and the J gene lost 5 bases, with 16 bases spanning the gap. Here the CDR3 DNA reads TGCGCCAGCAGCGCCTACGGACAGTTCAATAATTCACCCCTCCACTTT. Its protein product is CASSAYGQFNNSPLHF.